One and the same sample provided the 31 T cell receptor beta chains below, sequenced in a study of beta chain features in type 1 diabetes (dated by TCRdb to 2016 to 2019). To prepare the library, the immunoSEQ multiplex PCR assay was applied. The High Capacity cDNA Reverse Transcription Kit was used to reverse transcribe all of the isolated RNA, meaning that expressed TCRB transcripts were what got sequenced. Drawn from immuneACCESS, this table holds only the in-frame rearrangements with V and J called that TCRdb kept. Clones are partly lost; checked studies trace under half to an unresolved V gene and leave the rest unexplained. Here the sample has about 320,000 clones; about 14% occur a single time. The biggest ten clones account for roughly 7% of the sample. The specimen sequenced was central memory CD4+ T cells from blood. The receptors shown here come from a man aged 25-45 years in good health.

This clone was detected a few times. The gene calls are TRBV5-1 and TRBJ1-1; D possibly corresponds to TRBD1 (5 bases). Trimming pared 4 bases from V and 1 base from J, leaving 17 bases between. The CDR3 is 16 residues long. From germline, CDR1 is SGHRS and CDR2 YFSETQ. CDR3 loop: CASSPAPTASNTEAFF. As DNA, the CDR3 is TGCGCCAGCAGCCCCGCGCCGACAGCCTCGAACACTGAAGCTTTCTTT.

The chain is built from TRBV5-4 and TRBJ2-3; 13 nucleotides match TRBD2. The germline gives CDR1 SGHNT, CDR2 YYREEE (reference sequence). The J segment lost 9 bases and the V segment lost 4 bases, leaving 8 bases of the junction unmatched. CDR3 length: 15 amino acids. The CDR3 sequence: CASSLGTSGMKTQYF. For the CDR3, the DNA is TGTGCCAGCAGCCTTGGGACTAGCGGGATGAAGACGCAGTATTTT.

This clone was seen only a few times. Only one base separates this from a far larger clonotype, so it likely reflects a read error. This CDR3 is also generated by other DNA sequences in the sample. The chain employs TRBV5-4 and TRBJ1-3, with unresolved D. The CDR3 covers 13 residues. Trimming pared 4 bases from V and 1 base from J, leaving 6 bases between. From germline, CDR1 is SGHNT and CDR2 YYREEE (reference sequence). The CDR3 reads CASSHGSGNTIYF. CDR3 DNA: TGTGCCAGCAGCCATGGATCTGGAAACACCATATATTTT. Supplemented by reference TRBV5-4 and TRBJ1-3, the full variable domain reads ETGVTQSPTHLIKTRGQQVTLRCSSQSGHNTVSWYQQALGQGPQFIFQYYREEENGRGNFPPRFSGLQFPNYSSELNVNALELDDSALYLCASSHGSGNTIYFGEGSWLTVV.

The V gene is TRBV4-3, the J gene TRBJ2-3, with 8 bases fitting TRBD2. Trimming cost V 5 bases and J 8 bases; bases outside gene matches: 6. The CDR3 length is 13 residues. Germline CDR1 is LGHNA and CDR2 is YSLEER. The CDR3 loop reads CASSEGLAPTQYF. Here the CDR3 DNA reads TGCGCCAGCAGCGAAGGACTAGCTCCTACGCAGTATTTT.

This clone was observed a single time. The chain links TRBV9 to TRBJ2-1; 7 bases align to TRBD1. Germline trimming cut 4 bases from V and 5 bases from J; bases unmatched to any gene: 6. CDR1 and CDR2 from the germline V gene are SGDLS and YYNGEE. The CDR3 contains 14 residues. CDR3 DNA: TGTGCCAGCAGCCGCGGACAGGCTAACAATGAGCAGTTCTTC. Its protein product is CASSRGQANNEQFF.

As concerns this clone: This may be a read error, as it is one base from a much larger clone. Different DNA sequences within this sample yield the same CDR3. The chain has TRBV7-2 and TRBJ2-3; D is uncertain. V dropped 5 bases and J dropped 0 bases, with 3 bases sitting between them. Germline assignment: CDR1 SGHTA and CDR2 FQGNSA. CDR3 length: 12 residues. CDR3 bases: TGTGCCAGCAGCCAGAGCACAGATACGCAGTATTTT. Protein sequence: CASSQSTDTQYF.

This sequence joins TRBV6-6 and TRBJ2-3; D assignment may be TRBD1 or TRBD2 (6 bases each). CDR3 size: 15 residues. The V end was cut by 8 bases, the J end by 0 bases, with 15 bases between. CDR1 is MNHNY and CDR2 is SVGAGI in the germline V gene (reference sequence). CDR3 protein: CASRPGGPSTDTQYF. DNA of the CDR3: TGTGCCAGCCGTCCCGGGGGCCCTAGCACAGATACGCAGTATTTT.

The table lists this clone with a few counts. The V call is TRBV30, the J call TRBJ2-1; D might be TRBD1 (5 bases). The CDR3 spans 13 residues. The V gene lost 4 bases and the J gene lost 10 bases, with 17 bases spanning the gap. The germline CDR1 and CDR2 sequences are GTSNPN and SVGIG (reference sequence). This chain's CDR3 is CAWTGSSIEEQFF. The CDR3 DNA follows: TGTGCCTGGACAGGGTCGTCGATAGAGGAGCAGTTCTTC. Combining the CDR3 with reference TRBV30 and TRBJ2-1 gives the whole variable domain SQTIHQWPATLVQPVGSPLSLECTVEGTSNPNLYWYRQAAGRGLQLLFYSVGIGQISSEVPQNLSASRPQDRQFILSSKKLLLSDSGFYLCAWTGSSIEEQFFGPGTRLTVL.

This clone turned up a few times. V gene TRBV14 combines with J gene TRBJ2-5, with D possibly TRBD2 on 5 matching bases. The V and J ends lost 1 base and 2 bases respectively, with 14 bases between them. The length of the CDR3 is 16 residues. Germline V lookup: CDR1 SGHDN, CDR2 FVKESK. The DNA of the CDR3 is TGTGCCAGCAGCCAAGCAGGAGGCCGGTCGCAAGAGACCCAGTACTTC. This translates into CASSQAGGRSQETQYF.

This clone was seen a handful of times. This chain links TRBV6-5 with TRBJ1-1; D is uncertain. V shed 5 bases and J shed 0 bases, with 13 bases lying between them. The CDR3 consists of 15 residues. Germline V gene sequence: CDR1 MNHEY, CDR2 SVGAGI. The CDR3: CASSQSSTVNTEAFF. CDR3 coding DNA: TGTGCCAGCAGTCAATCATCGACGGTGAACACTGAAGCTTTCTTT.

This chain connects TRBV5-1 to TRBJ1-2; unclear D gene. This CDR3 is 13 amino acids long. The germline V gene has CDR1 SGHRS and CDR2 YFSETQ. With 1 base removed from V and 4 bases from J, the gap between germline ends came to 8 bases. The CDR3 DNA is TGCGCCAGCAGCTTGAGCACAGTCTATGGCTACACCTTC. This gives the protein CASSLSTVYGYTF.

The chain is built from TRBV18 and TRBJ2-1; TRBD2 agrees at 9 bases. V gave up 0 bases and J gave up 2 bases; unmatched junction bases: 5. This CDR3 has 17 residues. The V gene's germline CDR1 is KGHSH and CDR2 LQKENI. The CDR3 coding sequence is TGTGCCAGCTCACCACCGTCCAGCGGGGGGACCTACAATGAGCAGTTCTTC. Protein product: CASSPPSSGGTYNEQFF.

This clone turned up a few times. The J gene is TRBJ2-5, the V gene TRBV5-1; D possibly corresponds to TRBD1 (6 bases). Germline assignment: CDR1 SGHRS and CDR2 YFSETQ. Trimming removed 1 base from V and 0 bases from J, with 10 bases in between. This CDR3 is built from 15 residues. CDR3 bases: TGCGCCAGCAGCTTGACAGGGACGAACCAAGAGACCCAGTACTTC. Translated, it gives CASSLTGTNQETQYF.

This clone was counted only a few times. The chain has TRBV4-2 and TRBJ2-3, with a possible D match to TRBD2 (6 bases). The germline gives CDR1 LGHNA, CDR2 YNFKEQ. V dropped 4 bases and J dropped 0 bases, with 11 bases sitting between them. The CDR3 is 15 amino acids. The CDR3 nucleotides read TGTGCCAGCAGCCTTAGCGGAACTAGCACAGATACGCAGTATTTT. It is translated as CASSLSGTSTDTQYF.

This clone was detected only a few times. The gene calls are TRBV15 and TRBJ2-7; TRBD2 aligns across 9 bases. Germline trimming cut 0 bases from V and 4 bases from J; bases unmatched to any gene: 1. CDR1 and CDR2 from the germline V gene are LNHNV and YYDKDF (reference sequence). The CDR3 covers 14 residues. CDR3 in DNA: TGTGCCACCAGCAGAGAGGCGGGAGGGTACGAGCAGTACGTC. Translating gives CATSREAGGYEQYV.

This clone was detected only a few times. The chain is built from TRBV5-1 and TRBJ2-2, with 9 bases aligning to TRBD1. The CDR3 loop spans 16 amino acids. The germline gives CDR1 SGHRS, CDR2 YFSETQ. V shed 0 bases and J 4 bases; nucleotides not matched to a gene: 4. The CDR3 spells CASSLEGTGTTGELFF. CDR3 DNA sequence: TGCGCCAGCAGCTTGGAAGGGACAGGGACCACCGGGGAGCTGTTTTTT. Drawing the rest from reference TRBV5-1 and TRBJ2-2, the complete variable domain is KAGVTQTPRYLIKTRGQQVTLSCSPISGHRSVSWYQQTPGQGLQFLFEYFSETQRNKGNFPGRFSGRQFSNSRSEMNVSTLELGDSALYLCASSLEGTGTTGELFFGEGSRLTVL.

This clone has a count of ten or more. CDR3 protein: CAIAGRDEQFF. In DNA, the CDR3 is TGTGCCATAGCAGGGAGAGATGAGCAGTTCTTC. This chain uses TRBV10-3 with TRBJ2-1; possibly TRBD1 or TRBD2 for D (5 bases each). V was cut by 9 bases and J by 8 bases, with 11 bases left in between. Germline V gene data show CDR1 as ENHRY and CDR2 as SYGVKD. The length of the CDR3 is 11 residues.

The chain recombines TRBV7-7 with TRBJ2-5; D remains unclear. Trimming took off 4 bases at V and 5 bases at J, with 14 bases between the two ends. This CDR3 is built from 14 residues. The V gene's germline CDR1 is SSHAT and CDR2 FNYEAQ (reference sequence). The CDR3: CASSSDSYLETQYF. CDR3 DNA sequence: TGTGCCAGCAGCTCCGACTCTTACTTGGAGACCCAGTACTTC.

This sequence joins TRBV10-3 and TRBJ2-3; 13 nucleotides align to TRBD2. The CDR3 runs 18 residues. Germline lookup yields CDR1 ENHRY and CDR2 SYGVKD. The ends lost 5 bases at V and 7 bases at J; junction bases unmatched: 15. CDR3 sequence (DNA): TGTGCCATCAGTCCCCGTCTGACTAGCGGGGGGTCCCTTAATACGCAGTATTTT. It codes for CAISPRLTSGGSLNTQYF.

V is TRBV15 and J is TRBJ1-6, with D perhaps matching TRBD1 (5 bases). Between the trimmed V and J ends, which lost 1 base and 8 bases, there was a span of 12 bases. Germline values: CDR1 LNHNV, CDR2 YYDKDF (reference sequence). The CDR3 length is 15 residues. CDR3 sequence: CATSRAWGWDSPLHF. CDR3 bases: TGTGCCACCAGCAGAGCGTGGGGGTGGGATTCACCCCTCCACTTT.

The CDR3 DNA sequence: TGTGCCAGCAGTATTACCGGGACAGGGACCAATGGCTACACCTTC. It encodes CASSITGTGTNGYTF. The chain carries TRBV27 and TRBJ1-2; 9 positions agree with TRBD1. The CDR3 has 15 residues. Unmatched junction bases numbered 10, after V lost 5 bases and J lost 6 bases. Looked up from germline, CDR1 is MNHEY and CDR2 is SMNVEV (reference sequence).

This clone was seen only a few times. V and J are TRBV7-6 and TRBJ2-3, with 11 bases lining up with TRBD2. This CDR3 spans 16 amino acids. The germline V gene has CDR1 SGHVS and CDR2 FNYEAQ. J lost 6 bases, V lost 1 base, and 6 bases had no gene match. DNA for the CDR3: TGTGCCAGCAGCTTAGTCCTAGCGGGAGGTGGGGATACGCAGTATTTT. Its translation: CASSLVLAGGGDTQYF.

The CDR3 DNA follows: TGTGCCAGCAGCTTAGCGGTTTCTTCCTACAATGAGCAGTTCTTC. It yields the protein CASSLAVSSYNEQFF. The chain has TRBV7-2 and TRBJ2-1; D is unclear. Deletions cut 0 bases from V and 1 base from J, with 7 bases between. The CDR3 extends over 15 amino acids. The V gene's germline CDR1 is SGHTA and CDR2 FQGNSA.

The chain has TRBV5-4 and TRBJ2-3, with D unresolved. V was shortened by 4 bases and J by 4 bases, with 19 bases between the two germline ends. Looked up from germline, CDR1 is SGHNT and CDR2 is YYREEE (reference sequence). The CDR3 covers 16 residues. This chain's CDR3 is CASSTLLPNMADTQYF. In DNA, the CDR3 is TGTGCCAGCAGCACATTACTACCCAACATGGCAGATACGCAGTATTTT.

A few counts support this clone. Other DNA variants within this sample encode the same CDR3. V gene TRBV7-3 combines with J gene TRBJ2-1; 9 bases match TRBD2. There are 16 residues in the CDR3. V trimming: 1 base; J trimming: 3 bases; junction bases outside the gene matches: 4. The germline CDR1 and CDR2 sequences are SGHTA and FQGTGA. The CDR3 coding sequence is TGTGCCAGCAGCTTAAAGGGGACTAGCAGCTACAATGAGCAGTTCTTC. Protein sequence: CASSLKGTSSYNEQFF.

This clone was counted ten times or more. The rearrangement joins TRBV27 to TRBJ2-2; D not certain. CDR1 and CDR2 from the germline V gene are MNHEY and SMNVEV (reference sequence). The CDR3 spans 13 residues. Trimming took 2 bases from V and 7 from J, leaving 8 bases between them. CDR3 sequence reads: CASSLSSIGELFF. The DNA for the CDR3 is TGTGCCAGCAGTTTAAGCTCGATCGGGGAGCTGTTTTTT.

This clone occurred many times. At one end the junction does not follow the germline gene, possibly because of a read error. Other DNA sequences in this specimen translate into the identical CDR3. The rearrangement joins TRBV7-7 to TRBJ1-1; D is unresolved. The CDR3 is 13 residues long. Germline CDR1 is SSHAT and CDR2 is FNYEAQ (reference sequence). Here the CDR3 reads CASSLSQNTEAFF. CDR3 in DNA: TGTGCTAGCAGCTTATCGCAGAACACTGAAGCTTTCTTT.

The genes are TRBV30 and TRBJ1-2; a weak D match, TRBD1 (5 bases). The V gene lost 5 bases and the J gene lost 8 bases, with 15 bases spanning the gap. Germline loops: CDR1 GTSNPN, CDR2 SVGIG (reference sequence). CDR3 size: 12 residues. The CDR3 loop is CAWPSGGRGYTF. CDR3 nucleotides: TGTGCCTGGCCCTCTGGGGGGAGAGGCTACACCTTC.

This clone was found a few times. The genes are TRBV2 and TRBJ2-5, with TRBD1 as a possible D gene (6 bases). This CDR3 comprises 12 residues. CDR1 and CDR2 (germline): SNHLY, FYNNEI. V was shortened by 9 bases and J by 7 bases, with 15 bases between the two germline ends. For the CDR3, the DNA is TGTGCCAGTGCCAGGGGCCGGGGGACCCAGTACTTC. This sequence encodes CASARGRGTQYF.

This clone showed up just a few times. The chain joins TRBV9 to TRBJ2-6; tentatively, D is TRBD2 (5 bases). V was pared by 0 bases and J by 2 bases, with 6 bases between. CDR3 size: 15 residues. Germline values: CDR1 SGDLS, CDR2 YYNGEE. The DNA of the CDR3 is TGTGCCAGCAGCGTAGGGGGAGCTGGGGCCAACGTCCTGACTTTC. This codes for CASSVGGAGANVLTF. Complete variable domain (other parts from reference TRBV9 and TRBJ2-6): DSGVTQTPKHLITATGQRVTLRCSPRSGDLSVYWYQQSLDQGLQFLIQYYNGEERAKGNILERFSAQQFPDLHSELNLSSLELGDSALYFCASSVGGAGANVLTFGAGSRLTVL.

The rearrangement links TRBV7-8 to TRBJ2-7; D is uncertain. This CDR3 is 12 amino acids long. V was shortened by 2 bases and J by 3 bases, with 5 bases between the two germline ends. Germline CDR1 SGHVS, CDR2 FQNEAQ. The CDR3 loop is CASSLNSYEQYF. The CDR3 region has the DNA TGTGCCAGCAGCTTAAACAGCTACGAGCAGTACTTC.